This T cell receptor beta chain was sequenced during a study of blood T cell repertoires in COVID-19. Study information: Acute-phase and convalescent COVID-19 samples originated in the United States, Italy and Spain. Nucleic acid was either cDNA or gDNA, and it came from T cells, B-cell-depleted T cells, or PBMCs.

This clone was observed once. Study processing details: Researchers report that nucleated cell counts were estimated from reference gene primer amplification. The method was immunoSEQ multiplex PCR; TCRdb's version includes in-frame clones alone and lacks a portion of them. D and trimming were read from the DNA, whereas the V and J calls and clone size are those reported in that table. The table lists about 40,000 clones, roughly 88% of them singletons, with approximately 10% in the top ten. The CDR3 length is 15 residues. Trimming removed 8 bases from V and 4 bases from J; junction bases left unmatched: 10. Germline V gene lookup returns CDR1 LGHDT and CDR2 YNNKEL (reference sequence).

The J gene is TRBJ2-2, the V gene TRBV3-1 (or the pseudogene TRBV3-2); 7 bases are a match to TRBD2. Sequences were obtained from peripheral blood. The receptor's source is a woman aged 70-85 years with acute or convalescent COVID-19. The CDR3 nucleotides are TGTGCCAGCGGGGAAGCACTAGCGCGCACCGGGGAGCTGTTTTTT. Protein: CASGEALARTGELFF.